This TCR beta chain was recovered during a study of metastatic and nonmetastatic thyroid tumors. In the original workflow: CDR3 was compared across clinicopathological groups, and the resulting differences were used to build a distant-metastasis classifier for papillary thyroid cancer. From the PCR reads, TCRdb re-called clones with MiXCR. The V and J calls follow TCRdb's processing rather than the paper's. The sample lists a few thousand clones; approximately 30% were seen once. V was pared by 2 bases and J by 4 bases, with 8 bases of the junction left unmatched. Germline-derived CDR1 and CDR2 are MNHEY and SVGAGI. The CDR3 is 16 amino acids. Treatment of any kind had been given to no patient before thyroid surgery. This clone was seen more than once but under ten times.

The J gene is TRBJ2-7, the V gene TRBV6-5; TRBD2 agrees at 10 bases. The origin of this receptor is a male donor with papillary thyroid cancer or a benign thyroid nodule (not recorded which). Some clones in this sample may be carry-over from other donors' samples. Sequences were obtained from adjacent normal tissue. CDR3 loop: CASSYTQLAGNYEQYF. The CDR3 bases are TGTGCCAGCAGTTACACCCAACTAGCGGGGAATTACGAGCAGTACTTC.